This T cell receptor beta chain was sequenced for a study of cytomegalovirus exposure and HLA in healthy donors. Study at large: Some 85 million unique TCRs from HLA-typed donors were held in an early data release. Study-level results: CMV serostatus was the sole immune exposure information available.

The PCR contained 60 Vbeta and 13 Jbeta primers. TCRdb's copy holds only in-frame clones and misses some; the assay was immunoSEQ multiplex PCR. The sample lists about 120,000 clones, around four fifths occurring once. A note on this clone: Its antigen is not known.

Germline CDR1 is SGHVS and CDR2 is FNYEAQ. V lost 4 bases to trimming and J lost 0 bases; unmatched junction nucleotides: 3. This CDR3 is 14 amino acids long. Healthy individuals who donated bone marrow served as the donors. What was sequenced was PBMCs. This TCR came from a female donor in good health and CMV-seronegative. The chain is built from TRBV7-6 and TRBJ2-7, with 7 bases lining up with TRBD1. The CDR3 sequence: CASSSRDSSYEQYF. CDR3 nucleotides: TGTGCCAGCAGCTCCCGGGACAGCTCCTACGAGCAGTACTTC. Full variable domain (rest looked up from reference TRBV7-6 and TRBJ2-7): GAGVSQSPRYKVTKRGQDVALRCDPISGHVSLYWYRQALGQGPEFLTYFNYEAQQDKSGLPNDRFSAERPEGSISTLTIQRTEQRDSAMYRCASSSRDSSYEQYFGPGTRLTVT.